One sample yielded the 7 T cell receptor beta chains listed below, sequenced in a study of technical replicates of blood from a few donors. Data came from immunoSEQ multiplex PCR; TCRdb stores just in-frame clones and leaves some out. The repertoire holds over 45,000 clones, roughly 92% seen once, with about 3.9% in the top ten. Source material: PBMCs. These receptors were collected from a human donor in good health. Some clones in this sample may be carry-over from other donors' samples.

The chain uses TRBV5-1 and TRBJ2-5; 7 bases fit TRBD2. The CDR3 is made up of 16 amino acids. J was trimmed by 4 bases and V by 3 bases; bases with no gene match: 12. Germline V gene lookup returns CDR1 SGHRS and CDR2 YFSETQ. Here the CDR3 DNA reads TGCGCCAGCAGCTCCTTCGGGAACACGGGGGGAGAGACCCAGTACTTC. It yields the protein CASSSFGNTGGETQYF.

The chain has TRBV7-2 and TRBJ2-1, with 11 bases matching TRBD2. The ends lost 5 bases at V and 5 bases at J; junction bases unmatched: 5. Germline V CDR1 and CDR2: SGHTA, FQGNSA. This CDR3 has 15 amino acids. The CDR3 is CASSALAGVNNEQFF. The CDR3 nucleotides are TGTGCCAGCAGCGCACTAGCGGGAGTAAACAATGAGCAGTTCTTC.

This clone rates as medium-sized. V is TRBV4-3 and J is TRBJ2-1, with 10 bases matching TRBD2. The CDR3 spans 16 residues. V was clipped by 1 base and J by 0 bases; unmatched bases: 0. Per germline, CDR1 LGHNA and CDR2 YSLEER. The CDR3 DNA follows: TGCGCCAGCAGCCAAGGACTAGCGGGCTCCTACAATGAGCAGTTCTTC. Translation gives CASSQGLAGSYNEQFF.

The chain couples TRBV2 to TRBJ1-2; 9 positions match TRBD1. The ends lost 1 base at V and 3 bases at J; junction bases unmatched: 3. CDR1 and CDR2 from the germline V gene are SNHLY and FYNNEI. CDR3 length equals 15 residues. Here the CDR3 reads CASSEGGQGYYGYTF. CDR3 sequence (DNA): TGTGCCAGCAGTGAAGGGGGACAGGGCTACTATGGCTACACCTTC.

V usage is TRBV7-9 and J usage is TRBJ1-1; D remains unclear. This CDR3 spans 15 amino acids. V lost 5 bases to trimming and J lost 1 base, with 14 bases between them. Germline CDR1 SEHNR, CDR2 FQNEAQ (reference sequence). CDR3 nucleotide sequence: TGTGCCAGCAGCCGCCCAACGGTCGCGAACACTGAAGCTTTCTTT. This gives the protein CASSRPTVANTEAFF.

This chain joins TRBV5-1 and TRBJ1-2, with a possible D match to TRBD1 (5 bases). Per germline, CDR1 SGHRS and CDR2 YFSETQ. Trimming removed 0 bases from V and 8 bases from J, with 17 bases in between. This CDR3 spans 15 amino acids. The CDR3 nucleotides read TGCGCCAGCAGCTTGGCTTTACAGGATATGGCCGGCTACACCTTC. This translates into CASSLALQDMAGYTF.

The CDR3 coding sequence is TGTGCCAGCAGCTCCCGAGGTGAATTATATGGCTACACCTTC. It encodes CASSSRGELYGYTF. V usage is TRBV7-2 and J usage is TRBJ1-2; D not certain. The CDR3 length is 14 residues. The V gene lost 4 bases and the J gene lost 5 bases, with 14 bases spanning the gap. CDR1 and CDR2 from the germline V gene are SGHTA and FQGNSA.